The 4 T cell receptor beta chains given below trace back to one sample, sequenced in a study of T-cell memory formation after mild COVID-19. One entry per CDR3 protein, called by TCRdb with MiXCR from the 5' RACE reads. The sample yields hundreds of thousands of distinct CDR3 sequences, roughly an eighth seen once. The sample comprised PBMCs or a T cell subset sorted from them (not recorded which). The receptors were gathered from a man aged 18 to 29 who had mild COVID-19 (a few samples of this study predate the infection). Cell type and time point are not known.

This clonotype appeared a few times. The chain carries TRBV6-2 or TRBV6-3 and TRBJ2-1, with a possible D match to TRBD2 (6 bases). From germline, CDR1 is MNHEY and CDR2 SVGEGT. V was trimmed by 6 bases and J by 6 bases, leaving 12 bases between them. The CDR3 covers 13 residues. CDR3 protein: CASRPAGFNEQFF. The CDR3, as DNA: TGTGCCAGCAGGCCGGCGGGATTCAATGAGCAGTTCTTC.

This sequence joins TRBV9 and TRBJ1-1; D unresolved. V was shortened by 0 bases and J by 1 base, with 10 bases between the two germline ends. The CDR3 is 15 residues long. The V gene's germline CDR1 is SGDLS and CDR2 YYNGEE. The CDR3 sequence: CASSVESRPNTEAFF. The CDR3 DNA reads TGTGCCAGCAGCGTAGAGTCCAGGCCGAACACTGAAGCTTTCTTT.

The chain links TRBV24-1 to TRBJ2-2; D uncertain. The CDR3 is 16 amino acids. Germline CDR1 KGHDR, CDR2 SFDVKD. Deletions cut 2 bases from V and 5 bases from J, with 14 bases between. In DNA form, the CDR3 reads TGTGCCACCAGTGATTACAAGGGCACAAGGACCGGGGAGCTGTTTTTT. It specifies CATSDYKGTRTGELFF.

This clonotype was seen only a few times. The V gene is TRBV10-3, the J gene TRBJ2-1; D uncertain. This CDR3 comprises 15 residues. Germline CDR1 ENHRY, CDR2 SYGVKD. V gave up 0 bases and J gave up 8 bases, with 14 bases separating them. CDR3 sequence reads: CAISESKAGVDEQFF. CDR3 bases: TGTGCCATCAGTGAGTCGAAGGCTGGGGTGGATGAGCAGTTCTTC.